The clone carrying this TCR beta chain appeared many times. Its antigen is unknown. The source of the sample is a study of T cell repertoires in cytomegalovirus infection. General observations from the study: HLA-C-restricted TCR beta clonotypes specific for CMV led the ex vivo response.

TCRdb reprocessed the reads with MiXCR, giving one entry per CDR3 protein. The sample yields roughly 310,000 distinct CDR3 sequences, about 17% seen once. Germline assignment: CDR1 LNHDA and CDR2 SQIVND (reference sequence). CDR3 length equals 13 residues. The V gene lost 9 bases and the J gene lost 3 bases, with 12 bases spanning the gap. Material: PBMCs. This receptor was identified in a human donor in good health (CMV status not recorded). Some clones in this sample may be carry-over from other donors' samples. The rearrangement links TRBV19 to TRBJ2-1, with D perhaps matching TRBD1 (5 bases). As DNA, the CDR3 is TGTGCCAGACCGACAGAAAACTACAATGAGCAGTTCTTC. As protein: CARPTENYNEQFF. Combining the CDR3 with reference TRBV19 and TRBJ2-1 gives the whole variable domain DGGITQSPKYLFRKEGQNVTLSCEQNLNHDAMYWYRQDPGQGLRLIYYSQIVNDFQKGDIAEGYSVSREKKESFPLTVTSAQKNPTAFYLCARPTENYNEQFFGPGTRLTVL.